These 13 T cell receptor beta chains originate from one sample sequenced in a study of control samples from healthy donors and cancer patients. Clones were sequenced by immunoSEQ multiplex PCR, and TCRdb holds only the in-frame ones, with some missing. Of 90,000 or so clones in the sample, about 87% were seen once. The specimen sequenced was blood. Receptor source: a woman between 65 and 79 years old in good health.

The rearrangement uses TRBV5-4 and TRBJ2-2; TRBD2 matches 8 bases. The CDR3 has 16 residues. J gave up 3 bases and V 3 bases, and 7 bases lay outside the gene matches. Germline CDR1 reads SGHNT; CDR2 reads YYREEE (reference sequence). The chain's CDR3 is CASSSSTSAYTGELFF. The CDR3 DNA reads TGTGCCAGCAGCTCCTCGACTAGCGCTTACACCGGGGAGCTGTTTTTT.

This chain uses TRBV15 with TRBJ2-7; D is possibly TRBD2 (6 bases). The germline gives CDR1 LNHNV, CDR2 YYDKDF (reference sequence). Trimming removed 0 bases at V and 2 bases at J, with 11 bases between. CDR3 length: 15 amino acids. Here the CDR3 reads CATSRERGQAYEQYF. Written as DNA, the CDR3 is TGTGCCACCAGCAGAGAGCGGGGCCAAGCCTACGAGCAGTACTTC.

The J gene is TRBJ2-7, the V gene TRBV6-2 or TRBV6-3; D call uncertain. The CDR3 is 15 amino acids. Germline CDR1 MNHEY, CDR2 SVGEGT. V was trimmed by 4 bases and J by 4 bases, leaving 17 bases between them. CDR3 sequence (DNA): TGTGCCAGCAGTTGGGCTGCCAATCAAAATTACGAGCAGTACTTC. Its protein is CASSWAANQNYEQYF.

The chain is built from TRBV6-5 and TRBJ1-5, with TRBD1 as a possible D gene (6 bases). Trimming took off 10 bases at V and 1 base at J, with 17 bases between the two ends. In germline, CDR1 is MNHEY, CDR2 SVGAGI. The CDR3 has 15 residues. The CDR3 here is CATLPQGLSNQPQHF. DNA of the CDR3: TGTGCCACCCTTCCACAGGGCTTGAGCAATCAGCCCCAGCATTTT.

This clone was recorded only once. The chain uses TRBV5-1 and TRBJ1-2; D is unresolved. The germline CDR1 and CDR2 sequences are SGHRS and YFSETQ. The CDR3 loop spans 13 amino acids. V lost 0 bases and J lost 7, with 10 bases in between. The DNA of the CDR3 is TGCGCCAGCAGCTTGGGTCAGCGTGGTGGCTACACCTTC. Residues: CASSLGQRGGYTF.

This clone was observed once. The chain has TRBV27 and TRBJ1-1; TRBD1 aligns across 10 bases. From germline, CDR1 is MNHEY and CDR2 SMNVEV (reference sequence). V dropped 0 bases and J dropped 5; count of bases not matched to a gene: 3. The CDR3 is 15 residues long. The CDR3 sequence is CASSLSPGQGTEAFF. The CDR3 nucleotides are TGTGCCAGCAGTTTATCTCCGGGACAGGGGACTGAAGCTTTCTTT.

The rearrangement joins TRBV29-1 to TRBJ2-7; TRBD2 is a possible D gene (5 bases). Germline assignment: CDR1 SQVTM and CDR2 ANQGSEA. The CDR3 runs to 15 residues. V shed 6 bases and J shed 4 bases, with 22 bases lying between them. CDR3 residues: CSVRSGAPGVYEQYF. The CDR3 DNA follows: TGCAGCGTGAGGAGCGGAGCTCCTGGGGTTTACGAGCAGTACTTC.

This clone has a single count. V and J are TRBV4-1 and TRBJ1-5; possibly TRBD1 for D (5 bases). The germline CDR1 and CDR2 sequences are MGHRA and YSYEKL. Trimming cost V 2 bases and J 0 bases, with 20 bases left between them. The CDR3 runs 19 residues. CDR3 in DNA: TGCGCCAGCAGCCAACCAGTGACAGCGAGCAAGGATAGCAATCAGCCCCAGCATTTT. This translates into CASSQPVTASKDSNQPQHF.

The chain recombines TRBV3-1 (or the pseudogene TRBV3-2) with TRBJ2-2; the D is unclear. CDR1 and CDR2 from the germline V gene are LGHDT and YNNKEL (reference sequence). The CDR3 sequence is 16 residues long. V lost 1 base and J lost 5, with 14 bases in between. The CDR3 DNA is TGTGCCAGCAGCCAAGGAGTAAGCGTCCGGACCGGGGAGCTGTTTTTT. Encoded protein: CASSQGVSVRTGELFF.

In its sample, this clone was seen a few times. The rearrangement uses TRBV25-1 and TRBJ1-2, with TRBD1 as a possible D gene (5 bases). The CDR3 is 15 amino acids. Trimming removed 2 bases at V and 0 bases at J, with 10 bases between. Looked up from germline, CDR1 is MGHDK and CDR2 is SYGVNS. The CDR3 loop reads CASSEAGTSNYGYTF. The CDR3 DNA follows: TGTGCCAGCAGTGAAGCAGGGACGTCTAACTATGGCTACACCTTC.

A single count supports this clone. The chain employs TRBV15 and TRBJ1-5, with D tentatively TRBD1 (5 bases). Germline V gene sequence: CDR1 LNHNV, CDR2 YYDKDF (reference sequence). V shed 0 bases and J shed 9 bases, with 12 bases lying between them. The length of the CDR3 is 14 residues. The CDR3 protein is CATSRDGTDRPQHF. The CDR3 coding sequence is TGTGCCACCAGCAGAGATGGGACGGATCGGCCCCAGCATTTT.

The chain couples TRBV6-4 to TRBJ1-2; D is perhaps TRBD1 (5 bases). Trimming pared 6 bases from V and 7 bases from J, leaving 18 bases between. Germline CDR1 MRHNA, CDR2 SNTAGT. The CDR3 is made up of 14 amino acids. This CDR3 is CASRQDGTGGGYTF. The CDR3 DNA reads as TGTGCCAGCAGGCAGGACGGGACTGGAGGTGGCTACACCTTC.

CDR3 amino acids: CASSIRAGAEAFF. The CDR3 region has the DNA TGTGCCAGTAGTATTCGGGCGGGAGCCGAAGCTTTCTTT. The J gene is TRBJ1-1, the V gene TRBV19; D is unresolved. Between the trimmed V and J ends, which lost 3 bases and 8 bases, there was a span of 13 bases. Germline V lookup: CDR1 LNHDA, CDR2 SQIVND (reference sequence). CDR3 length: 13 residues.